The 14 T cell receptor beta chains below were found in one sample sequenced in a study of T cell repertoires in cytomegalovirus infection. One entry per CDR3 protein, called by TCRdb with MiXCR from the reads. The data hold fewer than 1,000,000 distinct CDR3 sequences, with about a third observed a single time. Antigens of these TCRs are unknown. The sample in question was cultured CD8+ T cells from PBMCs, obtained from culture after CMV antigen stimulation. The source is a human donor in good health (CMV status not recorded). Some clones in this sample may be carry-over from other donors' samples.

The CDR3 sequence is CASSYGGTRTDTQYF. The CDR3, as DNA: TGCGCCAGCAGCTACGGGGGTACTCGCACAGATACGCAGTATTTT. This chain connects TRBV5-1 to TRBJ2-3; D possibly corresponds to TRBD2 (6 bases). Trimming removed 3 bases from V and 1 base from J, with 12 bases in between. Germline CDR1 reads SGHRS; CDR2 reads YFSETQ. CDR3 length equals 15 residues.

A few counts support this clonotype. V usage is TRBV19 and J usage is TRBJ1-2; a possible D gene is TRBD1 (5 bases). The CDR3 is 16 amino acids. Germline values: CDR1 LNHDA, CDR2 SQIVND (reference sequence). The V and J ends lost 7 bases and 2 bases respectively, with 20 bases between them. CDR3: CASTRDGPLLNYGYTF. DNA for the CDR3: TGTGCCAGTACCCGGGACGGCCCCCTTTTAAACTATGGCTACACCTTC.

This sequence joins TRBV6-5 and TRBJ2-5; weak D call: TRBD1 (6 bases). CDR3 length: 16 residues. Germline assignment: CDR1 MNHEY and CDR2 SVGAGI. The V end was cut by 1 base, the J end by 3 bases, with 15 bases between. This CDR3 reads CASSYLINRAKETQYF. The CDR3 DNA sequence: TGTGCCAGCAGTTACTTGATTAACAGGGCTAAAGAGACCCAGTACTTC.

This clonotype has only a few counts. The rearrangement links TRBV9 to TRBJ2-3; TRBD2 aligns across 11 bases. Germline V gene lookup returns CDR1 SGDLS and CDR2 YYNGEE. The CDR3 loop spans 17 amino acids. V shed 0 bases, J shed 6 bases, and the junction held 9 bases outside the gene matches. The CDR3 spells CASSVGSLAGAWDTQYF. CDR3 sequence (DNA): TGTGCCAGCAGCGTAGGCTCACTAGCGGGGGCGTGGGATACGCAGTATTTT. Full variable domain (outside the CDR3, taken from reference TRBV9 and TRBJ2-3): DSGVTQTPKHLITATGQRVTLRCSPRSGDLSVYWYQQSLDQGLQFLIQYYNGEERAKGNILERFSAQQFPDLHSELNLSSLELGDSALYFCASSVGSLAGAWDTQYFGPGTRLTVL.

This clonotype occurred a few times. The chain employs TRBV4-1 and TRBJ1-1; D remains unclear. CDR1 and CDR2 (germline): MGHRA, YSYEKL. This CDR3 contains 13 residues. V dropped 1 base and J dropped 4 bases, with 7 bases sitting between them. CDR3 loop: CASSQVSSTEAFF. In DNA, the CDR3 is TGCGCCAGCAGCCAAGTATCCTCCACTGAAGCTTTCTTT.

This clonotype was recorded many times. Written as DNA, the CDR3 is TGTGCCAGCACCTTAAACGGGCGAGGGGGCGTTGAAACCGGGGAGCTGTTTTTT. It is translated as CASTLNGRGGVETGELFF. The chain has TRBV28 and TRBJ2-2, with TRBD1 matching 7 bases. The CDR3 length is 18 residues. With 7 bases clipped from V and 5 bases from J, the junction kept 19 bases outside the gene matches. Germline assignment: CDR1 MDHEN and CDR2 SYDVKM.

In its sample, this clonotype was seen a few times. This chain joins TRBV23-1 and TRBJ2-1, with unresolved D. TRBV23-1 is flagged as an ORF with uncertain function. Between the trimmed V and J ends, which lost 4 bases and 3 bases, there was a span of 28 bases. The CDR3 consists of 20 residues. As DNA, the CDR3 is TGCGCCAGCAGTCGATTAATTGATTCTCGCAGGAGCCCCCTCTACAATGAGCAGTTCTTC. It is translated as CASSRLIDSRRSPLYNEQFF.

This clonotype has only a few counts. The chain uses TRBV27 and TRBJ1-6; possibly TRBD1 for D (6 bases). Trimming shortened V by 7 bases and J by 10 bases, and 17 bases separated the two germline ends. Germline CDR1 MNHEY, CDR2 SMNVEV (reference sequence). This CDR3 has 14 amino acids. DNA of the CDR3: TGTGCCAGCACCCCGGGACAACTCTTGTCACCCCTCCACTTT. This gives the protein CASTPGQLLSPLHF.

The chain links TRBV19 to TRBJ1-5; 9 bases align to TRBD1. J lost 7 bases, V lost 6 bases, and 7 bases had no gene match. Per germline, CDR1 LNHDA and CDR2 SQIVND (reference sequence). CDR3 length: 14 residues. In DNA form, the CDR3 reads TGTGCCAGTAGCCTTGGGACAGGGAGGCAGCCCCAGCATTTT. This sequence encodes CASSLGTGRQPQHF.

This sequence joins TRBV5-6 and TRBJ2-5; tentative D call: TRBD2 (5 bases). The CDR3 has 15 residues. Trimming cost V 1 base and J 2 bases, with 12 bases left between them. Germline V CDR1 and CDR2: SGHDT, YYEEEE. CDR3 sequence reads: CASSLSHGIQETQYF. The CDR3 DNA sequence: TGTGCCAGCAGCTTGTCGCACGGGATTCAAGAGACCCAGTACTTC.

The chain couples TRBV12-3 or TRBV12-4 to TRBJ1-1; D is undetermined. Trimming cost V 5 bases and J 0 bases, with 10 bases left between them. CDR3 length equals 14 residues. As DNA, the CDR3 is TGTGCCAGCAGTGTAGGCAGGCTGAACACTGAAGCTTTCTTT. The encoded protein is CASSVGRLNTEAFF.

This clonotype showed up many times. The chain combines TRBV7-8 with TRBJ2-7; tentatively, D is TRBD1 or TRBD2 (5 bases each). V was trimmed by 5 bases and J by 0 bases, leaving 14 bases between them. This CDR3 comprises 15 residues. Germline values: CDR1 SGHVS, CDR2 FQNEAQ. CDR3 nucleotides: TGTGCCAGCAGCAAAGGGGAGTCTGGCTCCTACGAGCAGTACTTC. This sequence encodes CASSKGESGSYEQYF.

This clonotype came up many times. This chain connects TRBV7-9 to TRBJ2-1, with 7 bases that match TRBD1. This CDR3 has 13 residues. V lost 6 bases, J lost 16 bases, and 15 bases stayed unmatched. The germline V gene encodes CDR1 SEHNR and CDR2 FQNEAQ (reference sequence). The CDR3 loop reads CASSSLGTAPVFF. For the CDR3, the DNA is TGTGCCAGCAGTTCCTTGGGGACAGCCCCCGTTTTCTTC.

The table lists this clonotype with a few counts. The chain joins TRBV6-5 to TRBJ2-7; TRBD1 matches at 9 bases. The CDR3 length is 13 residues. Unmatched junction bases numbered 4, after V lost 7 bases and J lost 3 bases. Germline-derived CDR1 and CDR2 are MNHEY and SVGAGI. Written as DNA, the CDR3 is TGTGCCAGCATCGGGGACAGGGACTACGAGCAGTACTTC. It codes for CASIGDRDYEQYF.